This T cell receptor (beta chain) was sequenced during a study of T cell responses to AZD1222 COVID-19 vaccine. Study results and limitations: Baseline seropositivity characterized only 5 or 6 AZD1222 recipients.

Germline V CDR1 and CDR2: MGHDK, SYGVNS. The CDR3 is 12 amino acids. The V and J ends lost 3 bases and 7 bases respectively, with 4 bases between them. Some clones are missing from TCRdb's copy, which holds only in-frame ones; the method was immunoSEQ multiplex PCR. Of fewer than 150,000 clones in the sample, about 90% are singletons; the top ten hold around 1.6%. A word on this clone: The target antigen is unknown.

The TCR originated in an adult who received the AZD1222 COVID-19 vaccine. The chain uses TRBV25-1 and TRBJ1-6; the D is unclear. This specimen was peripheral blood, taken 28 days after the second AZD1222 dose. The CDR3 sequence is CASSEVNSPLHF. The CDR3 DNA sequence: TGTGCCAGCAGTGAGGTAAATTCACCCCTCCACTTT.